This T cell receptor beta chain stems from a study of shared T cell receptors in the human thymus. CDR1 LGHNA and CDR2 YNFKEQ come from the germline V gene. Trimming took 4 bases from V and 3 from J; bases not matched to a gene: 8. The CDR3 totals 16 residues. Libraries were prepared by immunoSEQ multiplex PCR; TCRdb keeps only in-frame clonotypes and omits some of them. The data show some 720,000 clones, with around 89% seen just once and about 0.01% held by the top ten. The sample was also reused in another study, on human thymus T cells. As reported in that work: Corrective cardiac surgery supplied the resected thymus tissue. Biased V and J segment usage appeared in thymus and peripheral blood. There were highly overlapping thymic repertoires among unrelated individuals, as related research reported.

This TCR was recovered from a boy under two years old with a congenital heart defect. What was sequenced was thymocytes. V is TRBV4-2 and J is TRBJ1-5; 8 bases fit TRBD1. The CDR3 DNA sequence: TGTGCCAGCAGCCTAGAGGACAGGGTAATCAATCAGCCCCAGCATTTT. This codes for CASSLEDRVINQPQHF.